This T cell receptor (beta chain) was found in a study of CD8+ T cells in alopecia areata. Overall study: Affected scalp percentage determined the severity score of treated patients. General observations from the study: Expanded CD8+ clones among the top 100, as well as scalp clonality, were significantly decreased by tofacitinib. Many expanded lesional clones stayed in scalp and blood while on tofacitinib. Lesional scalp, notably in alopecia totalis/universalis, had clonality above that of normal scalp.

The sequencing template was cDNA reverse transcribed from extracted RNA. Profiling relied on immunoSEQ multiplex PCR, and the TCRdb table lists in-frame clones only, not all of them. This table holds roughly 120,000 clones, about 50% found once. Noted treatment: oral pan-JAK inhibitor, 5-10 mg twice daily. V shed 5 bases and J shed 12 bases, with 5 bases lying between them. In germline, CDR1 is SQVTM, CDR2 ANQGSEA. The CDR3 runs to 8 residues. Comments on this clone: The antigen is unknown.

The input for sequencing was CD4+ T cells sorted from blood, taken at week 4, from a patient treated with tofacitinib. The sequence derives from a human donor with alopecia areata. The V gene is TRBV29-1, the J gene TRBJ2-1, with D uncertain. This CDR3 reads CSVRGQFF. CDR3 bases: TGCAGCGTTCGCGGGCAGTTCTTC.